Reported below is one T cell receptor beta chain. The data were taken from a study of T cell changes during pregnancy in multiple sclerosis. Assay used: immunoSEQ multiplex PCR; TCRdb lists only in-frame clones, some missing. Of 45,000 to 60,000 clones in the sample, 80% to 95% were seen once. The CDR3 spans 15 residues. V was cut by 7 bases and J by 1 base, with 15 bases left in between. Germline V gives CDR1 WSHSY, CDR2 SAAADI. The sequence was collected from a female donor in good health, enrolled as a control in a pregnancy study. The sample in question was peripheral blood, obtained after pregnancy. The rearrangement uses TRBV10-2 and TRBJ2-3, with D tentatively TRBD2 (6 bases). The CDR3 spells CASTRMGEGTDTQYF. CDR3 nucleotides: TGCGCCAGCACCCGGATGGGGGAGGGCACAGATACGCAGTATTTT.